A selection of T cell receptor beta chains follows, all from one sample in a study of T cell clones after liver transplantation. The method was immunoSEQ multiplex PCR; TCRdb's version includes in-frame clones alone and lacks a portion of them. The data show tens of thousands of clones, roughly 83% seen once. Sequencing was performed on CD4+ T cells from blood, taken at the 22-month timepoint. The source of these receptors is a human patient who received a liver transplant. A share of the T cells may be of graft donor origin. CDR3s include the opening cysteine and the closing phenylalanine or tryptophan. The D gene is left open where the match is weak. Rows may omit the clone size; those that give it use once, few, many or a size class.

TRBV4-2	TRBJ2-2	NA	NA	CASSSQGGAGELFF	TGTGCCAGCAGCTCCCAAGGGGGAGCCGGGGAGCTGTTTTTT
TRBV4-3	TRBJ1-1	NA	NA	CASSQTGSHTEAFF	TGCGCCAGCAGCCAGACAGGTTCGCACACTGAAGCTTTCTTT
TRBV7-9	TRBJ1-1	NA	NA	CASSSQGNTEAFF	TGTGCCAGCAGCTCACAGGGAAACACTGAAGCTTTCTTT
TRBV11-3	TRBJ2-7	NA	NA	CASSLERGPGPYEQYF	TGTGCCAGCAGCTTAGAAAGGGGCCCAGGTCCCTACGAGCAGTACTTC
TRBV2	TRBJ1-2	TRBD1	NA	CASSDTRTGGGLPF	TGTGCCAGCAGTGATACTCGGACAGGGGGCGGTCTCCCCTTC
TRBV5-6	TRBJ2-7	NA	NA	CASSLQRDHSYEQYF	TGTGCCAGCAGCTTGCAACGGGACCACTCCTACGAGCAGTACTTC
TRBV4-3	TRBJ2-3	NA	NA	CASSQVGSGSTDTQYF	TGCGCCAGCAGCCAAGTAGGTAGCGGTAGCACAGATACGCAGTATTTT
TRBV18	TRBJ1-5	NA	NA	CASSRDNFSNQPQHF	TGTGCCAGCTCCCGCGACAATTTTAGCAATCAGCCCCAGCATTTT
TRBV6-6	TRBJ1-3	TRBD1	once	CASSGAGGRGNTIYF	TGTGCCAGCAGTGGAGCAGGGGGACGTGGAAACACCATATATTTT
TRBV6-5	TRBJ1-6	TRBD1	NA	CASSLTGVTYNSPLHF	TGTGCCAGCAGTTTGACAGGGGTCACCTATAATTCACCCCTCCACTTT
TRBV6-6	TRBJ1-2	NA	NA	CASSPPEGLGGYTF	TGTGCCAGCAGTCCCCCCGAGGGGTTAGGTGGCTACACCTTC
TRBV5-4	TRBJ2-5	TRBD1	NA	CASSVGGQGSETQYF	TGTGCCAGCAGCGTCGGGGGACAGGGGTCAGAGACCCAGTACTTC
TRBV6-4	TRBJ2-1	NA	NA	CASSDSREAEQFF	TGTGCCAGCAGCGACAGCAGGGAGGCTGAGCAGTTCTTC
TRBV7-2	TRBJ1-5	NA	NA	CASSLLGERNQPQHF	TGTGCCAGCAGCCTATTAGGGGAACGAAATCAGCCCCAGCATTTT
TRBV9	TRBJ2-3	TRBD2	NA	CASSVRGGAGSTDTQYF	TGTGCCAGCAGCGTCCGCGGGGGGGCAGGTAGCACAGATACGCAGTATTTT
TRBV5-4	TRBJ1-3	NA	NA	CASSLLGTNSGNTIYF	TGTGCCAGCAGCTTGCTGGGGACAAACTCTGGAAACACCATATATTTT
TRBV5-1	TRBJ1-4	NA	NA	CASSLVAATNEKLFF	TGCGCCAGCAGCTTGGTTGCTGCAACTAATGAAAAACTGTTTTTT
TRBV9	TRBJ2-7	TRBD2	NA	CASSVGGTSGYEQYF	TGTGCCAGCAGCGTAGGGGGGACTAGCGGCTACGAGCAGTACTTC
TRBV5-1	TRBJ1-5	NA	NA	CASSPEAGSNQPQHF	TGCGCCAGCAGCCCCGAAGCGGGTAGCAATCAGCCCCAGCATTTT
TRBV6-5	TRBJ1-2	NA	NA	CASGAGFFHGYTF	TGTGCCAGCGGAGCAGGGTTTTTTCATGGCTACACCTTC
TRBV5-1	TRBJ2-1	TRBD2	NA	CASSPSSGRAGNEQFF	TGCGCCAGCAGCCCCTCTAGCGGGAGGGCCGGCAATGAGCAGTTCTTC
TRBV2	TRBJ2-5	NA	NA	CASSQTAAPLGETQYF	TGTGCCAGCAGCCAGACGGCAGCTCCGTTGGGGGAGACCCAGTACTTC
TRBV6-1	TRBJ2-7	NA	few	CASTTGFTSYEQYF	TGTGCCAGCACCACAGGGTTCACCTCCTACGAGCAGTACTTC
TRBV25-1	TRBJ1-3	NA	NA	CASSEIDNGSGNTIYF	TGTGCCAGCAGTGAAATCGATAACGGCTCTGGAAACACCATATATTTT
TRBV4-1	TRBJ1-4	NA	NA	CASSQEGRLDGEKLFF	TGCGCCAGCAGCCAAGAGGGGCGATTGGATGGAGAAAAACTGTTTTTT
TRBV28	TRBJ2-5	TRBD2	NA	CASSPTRAGQETQYF	TGTGCCAGCAGTCCTACCCGAGCGGGACAAGAGACCCAGTACTTC
TRBV20-1	TRBJ1-1	NA	NA	CSARRVEAFF	TGCAGTGCTAGACGGGTTGAAGCTTTCTTT
TRBV28	TRBJ2-7	NA	NA	CASSFQRTYEQYF	TGTGCCAGCAGTTTTCAACGAACCTACGAGCAGTACTTC
TRBV5-4	TRBJ2-5	TRBD1	NA	CASSLMVTGRSQETQYF	TGTGCCAGCAGCTTAATGGTGACAGGGCGATCGCAAGAGACCCAGTACTTC
TRBV10-3	TRBJ1-2	NA	NA	CAISPDREGYTF	TGTGCCATCAGCCCGGATCGGGAAGGCTACACCTTC
TRBV11-1	TRBJ2-7	TRBD2	NA	CASSLGGGGHYEQYF	TGTGCCAGCAGCTTAGGTGGCGGGGGGCACTACGAGCAGTACTTC
TRBV7-2	TRBJ2-7	TRBD2	NA	CASSLVAGPYEQYF	TGTGCCAGCAGCTTAGTAGCGGGGCCCTACGAGCAGTACTTC
TRBV15	TRBJ2-1	NA	NA	CATSLNWDEQFF	TGTGCCACCAGCCTAAACTGGGATGAGCAGTTCTTC
TRBV6-1	TRBJ2-5	TRBD1	NA	CASISGGTGRAQYF	TGTGCCAGCATTTCTGGCGGGACAGGGAGAGCCCAGTACTTC
TRBV9	TRBJ2-1	TRBD1	NA	CASSVVTGGSYNEQFF	TGTGCCAGCAGCGTAGTGACAGGGGGTTCCTACAATGAGCAGTTCTTC
TRBV2	TRBJ1-5	NA	NA	CASKNQGNQPQHF	TGTGCCAGCAAGAATCAGGGAAATCAGCCCCAGCATTTT
TRBV6-1	TRBJ2-7	NA	NA	CASSSEPLISYEQYF	TGTGCCAGCAGTTCTGAACCGCTTATATCCTACGAGCAGTACTTC
TRBV9	TRBJ2-5	NA	NA	CASSPSSGGWTQYF	TGTGCCAGCAGCCCCTCCAGCGGTGGTTGGACCCAGTACTTC
TRBV7-2	TRBJ2-2	NA	NA	CASSPLASGELFF	TGTGCCAGCAGCCCTTTGGCGTCCGGGGAGCTGTTTTTT
TRBV10-3	TRBJ2-3	TRBD2	NA	CAIKPGLAGGDLDTQYF	TGTGCCATCAAACCGGGACTAGCGGGGGGGGACTTAGATACGCAGTATTTT
TRBV16	TRBJ1-4	NA	NA	CASSQEPNEKLFF	TGTGCCAGCAGCCAAGAGCCTAATGAAAAACTGTTTTTT
TRBV7-2	TRBJ2-7	NA	NA	CASSSRAGTYEQYF	TGTGCCAGCAGCTCACGAGCGGGCACATACGAGCAGTACTTC
TRBV2	TRBJ2-1	NA	once	CASSPYNEQFF	TGTGCCAGCAGTCCCTACAATGAGCAGTTCTTC
TRBV9	TRBJ2-5	TRBD2	NA	CASSVKGLAGGQETQYF	TGTGCCAGCAGCGTCAAGGGACTAGCGGGGGGGCAAGAGACCCAGTACTTC
TRBV6-1	TRBJ2-1	NA	NA	CASGSYNEQFF	TGTGCCAGCGGGAGTTACAATGAGCAGTTCTTC
TRBV4-2	TRBJ1-1	TRBD1	NA	CASSHSVGQGYTEAFF	TGTGCCAGCAGCCACTCCGTGGGACAGGGGTACACTGAAGCTTTCTTT
TRBV5-6	TRBJ2-3	TRBD1	NA	CASSLRTGNSDTQYF	TGTGCCAGCAGCTTACGGACAGGAAACTCAGATACGCAGTATTTT
TRBV28	TRBJ1-2	NA	few	CASSFGQGEYGYTF	TGTGCCAGCAGTTTTGGGCAGGGAGAATATGGCTACACCTTC